This is a list of T cell receptor beta chains from one sample in a study of T cell changes during pregnancy in multiple sclerosis. The method was immunoSEQ multiplex PCR; TCRdb's version includes in-frame clones alone and lacks a portion of them. The data hold roughly 88,000 clones, with 92% observed a single time. Sequencing used peripheral blood, obtained in the first trimester of pregnancy. The source is a female donor with multiple sclerosis, enrolled in a pregnancy study. Both conserved end residues are part of each CDR3. D genes are given only for firm matches. Expanded clones are given a class, and other clones once, few, many or no size at all.

CDR3aa | CDR3nt | abundance | d_gene | j_gene | v_gene
CASSLVGADYNEQFF | TGCGCCAGCAGCTTGGTGGGAGCGGACTACAATGAGCAGTTCTTC | NA | NA | TRBJ2-1 | TRBV5-1
CASSYTGGYNEQFF | TGTGCCAGCAGCTATACAGGGGGTTACAATGAGCAGTTCTTC | NA | TRBD1 | TRBJ2-1 | TRBV28
CASSLAGDRAEKLFF | TGCGCCAGCAGCTTGGCTGGGGACAGGGCTGAAAAACTGTTTTTT | NA | TRBD1 | TRBJ1-4 | TRBV5-1
CASSLDEGVLGYNEQFF | TGTGCCAGCAGCTTGGACGAAGGGGTTTTAGGCTACAATGAGCAGTTCTTC | NA | NA | TRBJ2-1 | TRBV5-4
CASSEARGSGYGYTF | TGTGCCAGCAGTGAAGCGCGGGGTAGCGGCTATGGCTACACCTTC | NA | NA | TRBJ1-2 | TRBV6-1
CASLKQGGSLSAFF | TGTGCCAGCCTCAAGCAGGGGGGTTCGTTATCAGCTTTCTTT | NA | TRBD1 | TRBJ1-1 | TRBV28
CAIRVRRGLLNYGYTF | TGTGCCATCAGAGTTCGGCGGGGGCTTTTAAACTATGGCTACACCTTC | NA | NA | TRBJ1-2 | TRBV10-3
CAIRQGGTEAFF | TGTGCCATCAGGCAGGGTGGCACTGAAGCTTTCTTT | NA | NA | TRBJ1-1 | TRBV10-3
CASSQRLAGSYNEQFF | TGCGCCAGCAGCCAACGACTAGCGGGATCCTACAATGAGCAGTTCTTC | once | TRBD2 | TRBJ2-1 | TRBV5-1
CASKMGLSYEQYF | TGTGCCAGCAAAATGGGACTCTCCTACGAGCAGTACTTC | NA | NA | TRBJ2-7 | TRBV7-8
CASSPPSSGNYGYTF | TGCGCCAGCAGCCCACCCTCCTCAGGGAACTATGGCTACACCTTC | NA | NA | TRBJ1-2 | TRBV4-1
CASSGQSYGYTF | TGTGCCAGCAGTGGACAGAGCTATGGCTACACCTTC | NA | NA | TRBJ1-2 | TRBV25-1
CATSSGPLAGTDTQYF | TGTGCCACCAGCAGCGGACCTCTAGCGGGCACAGATACGCAGTATTTT | NA | TRBD2 | TRBJ2-3 | TRBV15
CASSIAASGGYEQYF | TGTGCCAGTAGTATAGCCGCTAGCGGGGGCTACGAGCAGTACTTC | NA | TRBD2 | TRBJ2-7 | TRBV19
CASSSPGTGSHGYTF | TGTGCCAGCAGTTCTCCCGGGACAGGATCCCATGGCTACACCTTC | NA | TRBD1 | TRBJ1-2 | TRBV28
CAWSHRGEGYTF | TGTGCCTGGAGTCACAGGGGGGAGGGCTACACCTTC | NA | TRBD1 | TRBJ1-2 | TRBV30
CASSLKPTGMGSNQPQHF | TGCGCCAGCAGCTTGAAGCCGACAGGGATGGGTAGCAATCAGCCCCAGCATTTT | NA | TRBD1 | TRBJ1-5 | TRBV5-1
CASSQRAGTGGRDTEAFF | TGTGCCAGCAGCCAACGGGCAGGGACAGGGGGCCGGGACACTGAAGCTTTCTTT | few | TRBD1 | TRBJ1-1 | TRBV4-2
CASSTGDYHSYEQYF | TGTGCCAGTAGTACCGGGGACTACCACTCCTACGAGCAGTACTTC | NA | TRBD2 | TRBJ2-7 | TRBV19
CASSLGKGLGGYTF | TGTGCCAGCAGTTTAGGGAAGGGGCTCGGAGGCTACACCTTC | few | NA | TRBJ1-2 | TRBV28
CASSFEGTAPYGYTF | TGTGCCAGCAGCTTCGAAGGGACAGCACCCTATGGCTACACCTTC | once | TRBD1 | TRBJ1-2 | TRBV6-5
CASGFWGQPENTGELFF | TGTGCTAGTGGTTTCTGGGGACAGCCGGAAAACACCGGGGAGCTGTTTTTT | NA | TRBD1 | TRBJ2-2 | TRBV12-5
CASSVGQGASYGYTF | TGTGCCAGCAGCGTAGGACAGGGGGCGAGCTATGGCTACACCTTC | NA | TRBD1 | TRBJ1-2 | TRBV9
CASSEARTSGRRKFF | TGTGCCAGCAGTGAAGCGCGGACTAGCGGGAGGAGAAAGTTCTTC | NA | TRBD2 | TRBJ2-1 | TRBV6-1
CASTHGGASTDTQYF | TGTGCCAGTACCCATGGAGGCGCGAGCACAGATACGCAGTATTTT | NA | NA | TRBJ2-3 | TRBV19
CASSLIGTSDGEQFF | TGCGCCAGCAGCTTGATTGGGACTAGCGATGGTGAGCAGTTCTTC | NA | TRBD2 | TRBJ2-1 | TRBV5-1
CASSWTEEDIQYF | TGTGCCAGCAGCTGGACGGAGGAGGACATTCAGTACTTC | NA | NA | TRBJ2-4 | TRBV5-6
CASSSLAGGDEQFF | TGTGCCAGCAGCTCCCTAGCGGGAGGGGATGAGCAGTTCTTC | NA | TRBD2 | TRBJ2-1 | TRBV7-9
CASSQDPSGTYEQYF | TGCGCCAGCAGCCAAGATCCTAGCGGGACCTACGAGCAGTACTTC | NA | TRBD2 | TRBJ2-7 | TRBV4-1
CASSDSARGNIQYF | TGTGCCAGCAGTGATTCTGCCAGGGGAAACATTCAGTACTTC | NA | NA | TRBJ2-4 | TRBV25-1
CASSQAGGRSNTGELFF | TGTGCCAGCAGCCAAGCGGGTGGGAGGTCGAACACCGGGGAGCTGTTTTTT | NA | NA | TRBJ2-2 | TRBV4-2
CASSQGGNTIYF | TGTGCCAGCAGCCAGGGGGGAAACACCATATATTTT | once | NA | TRBJ1-3 | TRBV11-2
CASSSSAGATYNEQFF | TGTGCCAGCAGCTCGTCGGCGGGAGCCACCTACAATGAGCAGTTCTTC | NA | TRBD2 | TRBJ2-1 | TRBV5-4
CAWSLIGQGGRAFF | TGTGCCTGGAGTCTAATTGGACAGGGTGGGAGAGCTTTCTTT | once | TRBD1 | TRBJ1-1 | TRBV30
CAWSRIAVSSYNEQFF | TGTGCCTGGAGTCGAATAGCGGTTAGCTCCTACAATGAGCAGTTCTTC | NA | NA | TRBJ2-1 | TRBV30
CASSLGGRNYGYTF | TGTGCCAGCAGCCTGGGAGGGCGCAACTATGGCTACACCTTC | NA | NA | TRBJ1-2 | TRBV11-3
CASSMSGEGYTF | TGTGCCAGTAGTATGTCCGGGGAAGGCTACACCTTC | NA | NA | TRBJ1-2 | TRBV19
CASSQGSDEQFF | TGCGCCAGCAGCCAAGGTAGTGATGAGCAGTTCTTC | NA | NA | TRBJ2-1 | TRBV4-1
CASSEGSGAIPSYEQYF | TGTGCCAGCAGTGAAGGTTCAGGGGCGATCCCCTCCTACGAGCAGTACTTC | NA | NA | TRBJ2-7 | TRBV2
CSVATAGYEQYF | TGCAGCGTTGCAACAGCCGGCTACGAGCAGTACTTC | once | NA | TRBJ2-7 | TRBV29-1
CASTPGGWTEAFF | TGTGCCAGCACTCCCGGGGGGTGGACTGAAGCTTTCTTT | NA | NA | TRBJ1-1 | TRBV6-5
CATEQGALNTEAFF | TGTGCCACAGAACAGGGGGCTCTGAACACTGAAGCTTTCTTT | NA | TRBD1 | TRBJ1-1 | TRBV10-3
CASSRGTGVNEKLFF | TGTGCCAGCAGTAGGGGGACAGGAGTCAATGAAAAACTGTTTTTT | NA | TRBD1 | TRBJ1-4 | TRBV6-1
CASSLTSMGQAYEQYF | TGCGCCAGCAGCTTGACGTCGATGGGACAGGCCTACGAGCAGTACTTC | medium-sized | TRBD1 | TRBJ2-7 | TRBV5-1
CASSGTGGNTEAFF | TGTGCCAGCTCCGGGACAGGGGGCAACACTGAAGCTTTCTTT | NA | TRBD1 | TRBJ1-1 | TRBV18
CASSGSWGGNTEAFF | TGTGCCAGCAGCGGGTCATGGGGGGGTAACACTGAAGCTTTCTTT | once | NA | TRBJ1-1 | TRBV9
CASGAGDTQYF | TGCGCCAGCGGAGCGGGAGATACGCAGTATTTT | NA | NA | TRBJ2-3 | TRBV10-1
CASSVGWQISGNTIYF | TGTGCCAGCAGCGTAGGTTGGCAAATCTCTGGAAACACCATATATTTT | NA | NA | TRBJ1-3 | TRBV9
CASSYAGDSYEQYF | TGTGCCAGCAGTTACGCAGGGGACTCCTACGAGCAGTACTTC | NA | NA | TRBJ2-7 | TRBV6-5
CASSKVAVAGDPRGSYNEQFF | TGTGCCAGCAGCAAAGTAGCGGTAGCGGGAGACCCCAGAGGGTCCTACAATGAGCAGTTCTTC | NA | NA | TRBJ2-1 | TRBV21-1
CASSRRTGEGNTIYF | TGTGCCAGCTCACGGCGGACAGGGGAAGGAAACACCATATATTTT | NA | TRBD1 | TRBJ1-3 | TRBV18
CASSSAGQLNTEAFF | TGTGCCAGCAGCTCAGCAGGACAGCTGAACACTGAAGCTTTCTTT | NA | NA | TRBJ1-1 | TRBV5-6
CASSIAVDGYTF | TGTGCCAGCAGCATAGCGGTAGATGGCTACACCTTC | NA | NA | TRBJ1-2 | TRBV5-4
CASSPRDRGLKSNQPQHF | TGTGCCAGCAGCCCCCGGGACAGGGGGCTTAAGAGCAATCAGCCCCAGCATTTT | NA | TRBD1 | TRBJ1-5 | TRBV28
CASSRGQYNEQFF | TGTGCCAGCAGTCGGGGACAGTACAATGAGCAGTTCTTC | NA | TRBD1 | TRBJ2-1 | TRBV27
CASSVSGTDTDTQYF | TGTGCCAGCAGCGTTTCCGGGACAGATACAGATACGCAGTATTTT | NA | TRBD1 | TRBJ2-3 | TRBV9
CASSEAGVGAFF | TGCGCCAGCAGCGAGGCGGGGGTAGGAGCTTTCTTT | NA | NA | TRBJ1-1 | TRBV5-1
CASSILGKGVAFF | TGTGCCAGTAGTATACTAGGCAAGGGGGTAGCTTTCTTT | NA | NA | TRBJ1-1 | TRBV19
CSVSGEAYEQYF | TGCAGCGTTTCCGGTGAGGCCTACGAGCAGTACTTC | once | NA | TRBJ2-7 | TRBV29-1